This TCR beta chain was retrieved from a study of blood T cell repertoires in COVID-19. CDR1 is MGHRA and CDR2 is YSYEKL in the germline V gene. Germline trimming cut 4 bases from V and 4 bases from J; bases unmatched to any gene: 10. This CDR3 is 15 amino acids long. Profiling relied on immunoSEQ multiplex PCR, and the TCRdb table lists in-frame clones only, not all of them. The table lists 95,000 to 100,000 clones, approximately 87% of them singletons. This clonotype was obtained from a woman aged 25 to 39 with acute or convalescent COVID-19. The rearrangement uses TRBV4-1 and TRBJ2-7; 7 nucleotides line up with TRBD1. The sequenced sample consisted of peripheral blood. In DNA form, the CDR3 reads TGCGCCAGCAGCCTGACTCGGGACAGAGGGTACGAGCAGTACTTC. Protein: CASSLTRDRGYEQYF.